The 19 T cell receptor beta chains in this list originate from one sample, sequenced in a study of cytomegalovirus exposure and HLA in healthy donors. Vbeta (60) and Jbeta (13) primers were used in the PCR. The assay was immunoSEQ multiplex PCR, and TCRdb's table has in-frame clones only and misses some. The sample lists roughly 190,000 clones, about 86% seen once, with approximately 1.8% in the top ten. The sample taken for sequencing was PBMCs. The receptors derive from a middle-aged man in good health and CMV-seropositive.

This sequence joins TRBV10-3 and TRBJ1-1; possibly TRBD1 for D (5 bases). Germline assignment: CDR1 ENHRY and CDR2 SYGVKD. The CDR3 extends over 15 amino acids. The V end lost 1 base, the J end lost 0 bases, and 9 bases lay between the germline ends. The chain's CDR3 is CAISEWGGLNTEAFF. The CDR3 DNA sequence: TGTGCCATCAGTGAGTGGGGGGGTTTGAACACTGAAGCTTTCTTT.

For this clone: Germline is not matched at one junction end, which may reflect a read error. The rearrangement links TRBV5-4 to TRBJ2-6, with unresolved D. Looked up from germline, CDR1 is SGHNT and CDR2 is YYREEE (reference sequence). The length of the CDR3 is 16 residues. The CDR3 here is CASRLDVLSGANVLTF. CDR3 sequence (DNA): TGTGCCAGCAGATTGGATGTCCTCTCTGGGGCCAACGTCCTGACTTTC.

The chain couples TRBV19 to TRBJ1-1; 7 bases fit TRBD1. The CDR3 has 15 residues. Germline V CDR1 and CDR2: LNHDA, SQIVND (reference sequence). V shed 4 bases, J shed 1 base, and the junction held 6 bases outside the gene matches. CDR3 in DNA: TGTGCCAGTAGTACCCCCGGACAGGCGAACACTGAAGCTTTCTTT. Its protein is CASSTPGQANTEAFF.

The chain joins TRBV4-2 to TRBJ1-2; 9 positions agree with TRBD1. V shed 1 base, J shed 4 bases, and the junction held 4 bases outside the gene matches. In germline, CDR1 is LGHNA, CDR2 YNFKEQ. The CDR3 spans 15 residues. The DNA of the CDR3 is TGTGCCAGCAGCCAAGGGGACAGGGTTTCCTATGGCTACACCTTC. Translated: CASSQGDRVSYGYTF.

Only a few counts were recorded for this clone. The gene calls are TRBV19 and TRBJ1-4, with a tentative D call TRBD1 (6 bases). CDR1 LNHDA and CDR2 SQIVND come from the germline V gene (reference sequence). This CDR3 is built from 15 residues. V dropped 4 bases and J dropped 7 bases, with 16 bases sitting between them. The CDR3 region has the DNA TGTGCCAGTAGTACGACAGGCGGTACAGGTGAAAAACTGTTTTTT. Protein sequence: CASSTTGGTGEKLFF.

The genes are TRBV28 and TRBJ2-1, with D possibly being TRBD1 (6 bases). There are 16 residues in the CDR3. Per germline, CDR1 MDHEN and CDR2 SYDVKM. V was trimmed by 5 bases and J by 2 bases, leaving 16 bases between them. The CDR3 sequence is CASSPTPWTAYNEQFF. CDR3 coding DNA: TGTGCCAGCAGTCCCACCCCTTGGACAGCCTACAATGAGCAGTTCTTC. Using reference TRBV28 and TRBJ2-1 for the parts outside the CDR3, the full variable domain is DVKVTQSSRYLVKRTGEKVFLECVQDMDHENMFWYRQDPGLGLRLIYFSYDVKMKEKGDIPEGYSVSREKKERFSLILESASTNQTSMYLCASSPTPWTAYNEQFFGPGTRLTVL.

The chain couples TRBV6-1 to TRBJ1-4; TRBD1 might be the D (5 bases). The germline gives CDR1 MNHNS, CDR2 SASEGT. The CDR3 is 14 residues long. Trimming took off 1 base at V and 6 bases at J, with 9 bases between the two ends. Here the CDR3 reads CASSEGRGHEKLFF. CDR3 in DNA: TGTGCCAGCAGTGAAGGGAGGGGTCATGAAAAACTGTTTTTT.

V gene TRBV11-2 combines with J gene TRBJ2-1, with D possibly matching TRBD2 (6 bases). The CDR3 has 15 amino acids. Trimming cost V 5 bases and J 7 bases, with 18 bases left between them. Germline assignment: CDR1 SGHAT and CDR2 FQNNGV. The CDR3 DNA reads as TGTGCCAGCAGCCGCCCCTCAACTAGCCTGAATGAGCAGTTCTTC. Its protein product is CASSRPSTSLNEQFF.

This clone appeared a single time. CDR3 loop: CAISPGGLGNQPQHF. CDR3 DNA sequence: TGTGCCATCAGTCCAGGGGGCCTTGGCAATCAGCCCCAGCATTTT. This rearrangement joins TRBV10-3 to TRBJ1-5; 8 bases are a match to TRBD1. Germline CDR1 ENHRY, CDR2 SYGVKD. Germline trimming cut 5 bases from V and 2 bases from J; bases unmatched to any gene: 5. This CDR3 region has 15 residues.

V usage is TRBV6-5 and J usage is TRBJ2-7; D is perhaps TRBD1 (6 bases). Trimming took off 2 bases at V and 0 bases at J, with 11 bases between the two ends. Germline CDR1 and CDR2: MNHEY and SVGAGI. CDR3 length: 15 amino acids. The CDR3 sequence: CASSYGGRSSYEQYF. The CDR3, as DNA: TGTGCCAGCAGTTACGGGGGCCGAAGCTCCTACGAGCAGTACTTC.

The chain is built from TRBV7-9 and TRBJ2-1; 8 bases agree with TRBD2. Germline V CDR1 and CDR2: SEHNR, FQNEAQ (reference sequence). The V segment lost 1 base and the J segment 7 bases; nucleotides outside the gene matches: 9. The CDR3 spans 16 residues. CDR3 nucleotide sequence: TGTGCCAGCAGCTTAGGGCGGGAGACTAGCGAGAATGAGCAGTTCTTC. Its translation is CASSLGRETSENEQFF.

The chain is built from TRBV6-5 and TRBJ2-7, with D possibly being TRBD2 (5 bases). Deletions cut 6 bases from V and 2 bases from J, with 14 bases between. CDR3 length: 14 residues. CDR1 and CDR2 from the germline V gene are MNHEY and SVGAGI. The CDR3 nucleotides are TGTGCCAGCAGGACCCAAGCGGCCACCTACGAGCAGTACTTC. It is translated as CASRTQAATYEQYF.

This clone was detected once. The chain joins TRBV7-9 to TRBJ1-1; D is unresolved. Germline assignment: CDR1 SEHNR and CDR2 FQNEAQ (reference sequence). The CDR3 runs to 14 residues. Trimming took off 3 bases at V and 0 bases at J, with 8 bases between the two ends. The CDR3 DNA follows: TGTGCCAGCAGCTTCCTAGGAATGAACACTGAAGCTTTCTTT. Translating it yields CASSFLGMNTEAFF. The full variable domain, rest sourced from reference TRBV7-9 and TRBJ1-1, is DTGVSQNPRHKITKRGQNVTFRCDPISEHNRLYWYRQTLGQGPEFLTYFQNEAQLEKSRLLSDRFSAERPKGSFSTLEIQRTEQGDSAMYLCASSFLGMNTEAFFGQGTRLTVV.

The V and J genes are TRBV6-5 and TRBJ1-2, with 9 bases aligning to TRBD1. Germline V lookup: CDR1 MNHEY, CDR2 SVGAGI. The V gene end was trimmed by 2 bases and the J gene end by 5 bases; junction bases not matched to a gene: 3. The CDR3 runs 14 residues. CDR3 sequence reads: CASSYTGGLYGYTF. CDR3 DNA sequence: TGTGCCAGCAGTTACACAGGGGGCCTTTATGGCTACACCTTC.

The V gene is TRBV18, the J gene TRBJ2-7, with a weak D call TRBD2 (7 bases). CDR1 KGHSH and CDR2 LQKENI come from the germline V gene. The ends were cut back, 0 bases at V and 1 base at J, with 13 bases in the middle. The CDR3 runs to 16 residues. CDR3 bases: TGTGCCAGCTCACCACCGTTCAGGGGAGGGTCCTACGAGCAGTACTTC. This codes for CASSPPFRGGSYEQYF.

This clone has a handful of counts. J is TRBJ2-1 and V is TRBV10-2; perhaps TRBD2 as D (5 bases). The V end was cut by 7 bases, the J end by 15 bases, with 19 bases between. This CDR3 is 12 amino acids long. Germline V gene sequence: CDR1 WSHSY, CDR2 SAAADI. Here the CDR3 reads CASIGTKSGGFF. The CDR3 bases are TGCGCCAGCATAGGCACTAAAAGCGGCGGGTTCTTC.

As regards this clone: At one of its ends the junction is not consistent with the germline gene, which may arise from a read error. The chain uses TRBV5-1 and TRBJ1-1; 9 bases fit TRBD1. This CDR3 spans 16 amino acids. Germline V gene lookup returns CDR1 SGHRS and CDR2 YFSETQ. CDR3 DNA sequence: TGCGCCGGCAGCTTGGGGACAGGACAGGGGAGATTTGAAGCTTTCTTT. Its translation is CAGSLGTGQGRFEAFF.

Comments on this clone: The sample carries other DNA sequences with the same CDR3. The chain employs TRBV7-8 and TRBJ1-1; perhaps TRBD1 as D (6 bases). The CDR3 is made up of 15 amino acids. Trimming shortened V by 5 bases and J by 4 bases, and 17 bases separated the two germline ends. Germline V gene lookup returns CDR1 SGHVS and CDR2 FQNEAQ. The CDR3 reads CASSPQTGWGTEAFF. In DNA form, the CDR3 reads TGTGCCAGCAGCCCCCAAACAGGGTGGGGCACTGAAGCTTTCTTT.

This rearrangement joins TRBV27 to TRBJ1-1; TRBD1 agrees at 7 bases. CDR1 MNHEY and CDR2 SMNVEV come from the germline V gene (reference sequence). V was clipped by 6 bases and J by 6 bases; unmatched bases: 10. The CDR3 covers 14 residues. This CDR3 is CASSLNRGVAEAFF. The CDR3 coding sequence is TGTGCCAGCAGCCTCAACAGGGGAGTCGCTGAAGCTTTCTTT.